This T cell receptor beta chain was identified during a study of CD8 T cells in Susac syndrome. Overall study results and limits: An acknowledgment was made by the study that its TCR sequencing and HLA analysis involved relatively few individuals.

An amount of RNA that ranged from 0.5 to 1 ug was reverse transcribed with random hexamers. MiXCR, applied by TCRdb to the immunoSEQ multiplex PCR reads, yields one record per CDR3 protein. The sample includes 150,000 to 200,000 distinct CDR3 sequences, about 95% seen only once; the top ten take 0.099%. Remarks on this clonotype: Antigen specificity is unknown.

Germline CDR1 MDHEN, CDR2 SYDVKM. The CDR3 spans 15 residues. The J segment lost 1 base and the V segment lost 9 bases, leaving 10 bases of the junction unmatched. The chain has TRBV28 and TRBJ1-2; 8 nucleotides align to TRBD1. Material: CD4+ T cells from PBMCs. This TCR came from a human donor with Susac syndrome. The CDR3 protein is CASRDRRPNNYGYTF. The CDR3, as DNA: TGTGCCAGTCGGGACAGGAGACCAAATAACTATGGCTACACCTTC.